Each of the 13 T cell receptor beta chains below was sequenced from the same sample in a study of cytomegalovirus exposure and HLA in healthy donors. PCR was performed using 60 Vbeta and 13 Jbeta primers. Using immunoSEQ multiplex PCR, the repertoire was profiled, and TCRdb retains in-frame clones only, with some absent. Of approximately 150,000 clones in the sample, roughly 70% were seen once. The sample was PBMCs. These receptors were obtained from a male donor in good health and CMV-seronegative.

This CDR3 reads CASSSGLTDEQYF. DNA of the CDR3: TGTGCCAGCAGCTCGGGACTAACCGACGAGCAGTACTTC. V gene TRBV7-9 combines with J gene TRBJ2-7; 7 bases match TRBD2. The germline CDR1 and CDR2 sequences are SEHNR and FQNEAQ (reference sequence). The CDR3 loop spans 13 amino acids. V lost 4 bases to trimming and J lost 5 bases; unmatched junction nucleotides: 5.

This clone was counted only a few times. J is TRBJ1-5 and V is TRBV2; 7 bases align to TRBD1. Germline lookup yields CDR1 SNHLY and CDR2 FYNNEI. The CDR3 has 14 amino acids. The J segment lost 9 bases and the V segment lost 7 bases, leaving 12 bases of the junction unmatched. In DNA, the CDR3 is TGTGCCAGCAAGGACGGACAGGAGTATCGGCCCCAGCATTTT. Amino acids: CASKDGQEYRPQHF.

This rearrangement joins TRBV4-1 to TRBJ1-2; TRBD1 is a possible D gene (5 bases). With 0 bases removed from V and 0 bases from J, the gap between germline ends came to 17 bases. There are 18 residues in the CDR3. Germline CDR1 is MGHRA and CDR2 is YSYEKL. The CDR3 loop is CASSQDRRGAGANYGYTF. DNA for the CDR3: TGCGCCAGCAGCCAAGATCGCCGGGGCGCGGGAGCTAACTATGGCTACACCTTC.

The chain has TRBV28 and TRBJ1-2; 10 nucleotides line up with TRBD1. CDR3 length equals 14 residues. CDR1 and CDR2 from the germline V gene are MDHEN and SYDVKM. The ends lost 6 bases at V and 6 bases at J; junction bases unmatched: 7. The CDR3 region is CASRTPGQGNGYTF. DNA of the CDR3: TGTGCCAGCAGAACACCGGGACAGGGGAATGGCTACACCTTC.

Concerning this clone itself: Its ends do not fully match the called genes, so a read error is possible. The V and J genes are TRBV7-9 and TRBJ2-3; TRBD2 matches at 7 bases. From germline, CDR1 is SEHNR and CDR2 FQNEAQ (reference sequence). The CDR3 runs to 15 residues. Here the CDR3 reads CSSSLKLAQADTQYF. The CDR3 nucleotides read TGTTCCAGCAGCTTAAAACTAGCGCAGGCCGATACGCAGTATTTT.

This chain joins TRBV28 and TRBJ1-2; tentatively, D is TRBD1 (5 bases). Germline V CDR1 and CDR2: MDHEN, SYDVKM. V dropped 5 bases and J dropped 8 bases, with 15 bases sitting between them. The CDR3 extends over 13 amino acids. CDR3 sequence reads: CASSPGGTVGYTF. The DNA for the CDR3 is TGTGCCAGCAGTCCGGGCGGGACGGTCGGCTACACCTTC.

The chain links TRBV27 to TRBJ1-2; possibly TRBD1 for D (5 bases). Germline V CDR1 and CDR2: MNHEY, SMNVEV (reference sequence). The CDR3 runs 12 residues. V was pared by 7 bases and J by 4 bases, with 10 bases between. The CDR3 DNA reads TGTGCCAGCATGGGGGGAATCTATGGCTACACCTTC. It specifies CASMGGIYGYTF.

In the case of this clone: Its ends do not fully match the called genes, so a read error is possible. The CDR3 DNA reads as TGTGCCAGCAGCGGGGGGGCAGGCAGCACAAATACGCAGTATTTT. Protein: CASSGGAGSTNTQYF. The chain carries TRBV7-9 and TRBJ2-3, with D possibly being TRBD2 (7 bases). Germline CDR1 is SEHNR and CDR2 is FQNEAQ (reference sequence). The CDR3 covers 15 residues.

V usage is TRBV6-6 and J usage is TRBJ1-5, with a tentative D call TRBD1 (6 bases). Germline assignment: CDR1 MNHNY and CDR2 SVGAGI (reference sequence). The CDR3 consists of 15 residues. Between the trimmed V and J ends, which lost 6 bases and 4 bases, there was a span of 16 bases. In DNA form, the CDR3 reads TGTGCCAGCAGCTCAGGGACACCTACTAATCAGCCCCAGCATTTT. This translates into CASSSGTPTNQPQHF.

V is TRBV28 and J is TRBJ2-7; 9 positions match TRBD1. V dropped 6 bases and J dropped 2; count of bases not matched to a gene: 8. The CDR3 covers 15 residues. Germline V gene lookup returns CDR1 MDHEN and CDR2 SYDVKM. The chain's CDR3 is CASSSGDRVTYEQYF. The DNA for the CDR3 is TGTGCCAGCAGCTCCGGGGACAGGGTCACCTACGAGCAGTACTTC.

CDR3 DNA: TGCGCCAGCAGCTTTGGACTCTTCGCCAGCACAGATACGCAGTATTTT. Its translation: CASSFGLFASTDTQYF. This rearrangement joins TRBV5-1 to TRBJ2-3, with a possible D match to TRBD2 (5 bases). The CDR3 is 16 residues long. Between the trimmed V and J ends, which lost 2 bases and 0 bases, there was a span of 13 bases. Germline V gene sequence: CDR1 SGHRS, CDR2 YFSETQ.

The CDR3 region has the DNA TGTGCCAGCAGCCAACCGGGACAGGGGGCTACGGCCAACGTCCTGACTTTC. Translating it yields CASSQPGQGATANVLTF. V and J are TRBV7-2 and TRBJ2-6, with 12 bases identical to TRBD1. V gave up 5 bases and J gave up 6 bases; unmatched junction bases: 8. The CDR3 has 17 amino acids. Germline V CDR1 and CDR2: SGHTA, FQGNSA.

The V and J genes are TRBV11-1 and TRBJ2-7, with 7 bases fitting TRBD2. This CDR3 has 14 amino acids. The germline V gene has CDR1 SGHAT and CDR2 FQDESV (reference sequence). V shed 5 bases, J shed 1 base, and the junction held 5 bases outside the gene matches. The CDR3 region is CASSLKLASYEQYF. In DNA, the CDR3 is TGTGCCAGCAGCCTCAAACTAGCGTCCTACGAGCAGTACTTC.